In its sample, the clone carrying this T cell receptor (beta chain) was seen many times. The study made its TCR cDNA through 5'RACE template switching. That step introduced a universal primer site along with UMIs. Each CDR3 protein is one row after TCRdb ran MiXCR on the 5' RACE reads. Here the sample spans roughly 15,000 distinct CDR3 sequences, 7.3% being singletons. V was cut by 0 bases and J by 10 bases, with 15 bases left in between. The CDR3 sequence is 14 residues long. Germline V lookup: CDR1 GTSNPN, CDR2 SVGIG (reference sequence). The record originates from a study of T cells after yellow fever vaccination.

This specimen consisted of PBMCs, either bulk or a sorted T-cell subset (CD4+, CD8+, memory, or dextramer-sorted; not recorded which), obtained on the day of the yellow fever booster vaccination. The gene calls are TRBV30 and TRBJ1-4, with a tentative D call TRBD1 (6 bases). This TCR came from a man between 18 and 35 years old who received the YFV17D yellow fever vaccine. In DNA form, the CDR3 reads TGTGCCTGGAGTGTACCACAGGGCGAACGAAAACTGTTTTTT. It is translated as CAWSVPQGERKLFF. The complete variable domain, with remaining parts taken from reference TRBV30 and TRBJ1-4, reads SQTIHQWPATLVQPVGSPLSLECTVEGTSNPNLYWYRQAAGRGLQLLFYSVGIGQISSEVPQNLSASRPQDRQFILSSKKLLLSDSGFYLCAWSVPQGERKLFFGSGTQLSVL.